The clone carrying this TCR beta chain was seen ten or more times. Its matching antigen is unknown. The CDR3 goes on 3 residues after the read ends, and that part is filled in from the germline J gene. Caucasian heritage predominated among both patients and controls. Each donor provided about 5 to 8 ml of heparinized whole blood. Equal genomic DNA amounts from CVID and control samples were sequenced. This table comes from immunoSEQ multiplex PCR, and its TCRdb copy is limited to in-frame clones, with some not included. The sample was found to contain tens of thousands of clones, and every one recurs. This entry comes from a study of T cell clonality in common variable immunodeficiency. Study-wide results and caveats: TCRbeta clonality was increased in CVID versus healthy controls.

CDR1 and CDR2 (germline): LNHDA, SQIVND (reference sequence). Trimming took 8 bases from V and 6 from J; bases not matched to a gene: 6. The CDR3 has 15 residues. Sequences were obtained from peripheral blood mononuclear cells. This chain joins TRBV19 and TRBJ1-6; 11 bases line up with TRBD1. The sequence was obtained from a person aged 18 to 75 in good health. This CDR3 is CASPRDRGVNSPLHF. The sequenced CDR3 bases are TGTGCCAGTCCTCGGGACAGGGGGGTTAATTCACCC.